The sequence of this T cell receptor (beta chain) was determined in a study of T cell responses to AZD1222 COVID-19 vaccine. Using immunoSEQ multiplex PCR, the repertoire was profiled, and TCRdb retains in-frame clones only, with some absent. The table records 100,000 to 150,000 clones, 89% of them present only once. The V gene lost 2 bases and the J gene lost 7 bases, with 12 bases spanning the gap. Germline CDR1 is MNHNS and CDR2 is SASEGT. The CDR3 has 13 residues. The input for sequencing was peripheral blood, taken on day 0 of AZD1222 vaccination. The clonotype was recovered from an adult in good health. This rearrangement joins TRBV6-1 to TRBJ2-7; possible D gene TRBD1, 6 bases. The CDR3 sequence: CASSEHRAAEQYF. The CDR3 DNA follows: TGTGCCAGCAGTGAACACAGGGCCGCGGAGCAGTACTTC.